The 19 T cell receptor beta chains below were found in one sample sequenced in a study of shared clonotypes between healthy human individuals (dated by TCRdb to 2018 to 2021). Libraries were made using the immunoSEQ multiplex PCR assay. TCRdb holds this immuneACCESS table with in-frame rearrangements only. Some clones are missing; in checked studies, unresolved V genes explain under half, and the rest has no known cause. The sample table shows some 2,000,000 clones, and 90% to 95% are seen once. Roughly 0.13% of the sample is held by the ten biggest clonotypes. Sequencing input: naive CD4+ T cells sorted from blood. The meaning of the sample's cell subset or site label: CD45RA+ positively selected. Receptor source: a man aged 18 to 30 in good health.

The chain carries TRBV9 and TRBJ1-2; D unresolved. V lost 0 bases, J lost 5 bases, and 8 bases lay in between. CDR3 length: 13 amino acids. Germline V CDR1 and CDR2: SGDLS, YYNGEE. The CDR3 bases are TGTGCCAGCAGCGTAGGAGCTACTTATGGCTACACCTTC. Translated, it gives CASSVGATYGYTF.

This chain links TRBV9 with TRBJ2-7; 7 nucleotides align to TRBD2. The CDR3 is 17 amino acids. Unmatched junction bases numbered 14, after V lost 4 bases and J lost 1 base. Germline CDR1 reads SGDLS; CDR2 reads YYNGEE. The CDR3 is CASSPGSGGGPSYEQYF. The DNA for the CDR3 is TGTGCCAGCAGCCCGGGGAGCGGCGGGGGTCCTTCCTACGAGCAGTACTTC.

As regards this clone: The same CDR3 arises from other DNA sequences in this sample as well. The genes are TRBV5-1 and TRBJ1-5, with D perhaps matching TRBD1 (5 bases). Germline V gene sequence: CDR1 SGHRS, CDR2 YFSETQ. Deletions cut 0 bases from V and 5 bases from J, with 9 bases between. The CDR3 has 14 residues. The CDR3 reads CASSLGGADQPQHF. CDR3 bases: TGCGCCAGCAGCTTGGGAGGGGCCGATCAGCCCCAGCATTTT.

The chain has TRBV18 and TRBJ2-2; D gene ambiguous. The V gene lost 4 bases and the J gene lost 5 bases, with 5 bases spanning the gap. The CDR3 consists of 12 residues. CDR1 KGHSH and CDR2 LQKENI come from the germline V gene. The CDR3 loop reads CASSLLTGELFF. For the CDR3, the DNA is TGTGCCAGCTCACTCCTGACCGGGGAGCTGTTTTTT.

This clone is a singleton in its sample. This chain joins TRBV28 and TRBJ2-3, with D unclear. Trimming took off 4 bases at V and 6 bases at J, with 20 bases between the two ends. The V gene's germline CDR1 is MDHEN and CDR2 SYDVKM. The CDR3 sequence is 16 residues long. In DNA form, the CDR3 reads TGTGCCAGCAGTTGGCTGTTCACATATCAGACGGATACGCAGTATTTT. It yields the protein CASSWLFTYQTDTQYF.

This chain connects TRBV10-2 to TRBJ2-7; a possible D gene is TRBD1 (6 bases). Germline assignment: CDR1 WSHSY and CDR2 SAAADI. V was cut by 7 bases and J by 0 bases, with 10 bases left in between. CDR3 length: 13 amino acids. This chain's CDR3 is CASTWGRSYEQYF. CDR3 DNA sequence: TGCGCCAGCACGTGGGGGCGCTCCTACGAGCAGTACTTC.

The chain uses TRBV4-1 and TRBJ2-7; D is unclear. Between the trimmed V and J ends, which lost 6 bases and 0 bases, there was a span of 12 bases. This CDR3 contains 14 residues. Germline V gives CDR1 MGHRA, CDR2 YSYEKL. The CDR3 coding sequence is TGCGCCAGCAGATTGGCGATTGGCTCCTACGAGCAGTACTTC. Protein: CASRLAIGSYEQYF.

The CDR3 coding sequence is TGTGCCAGCAGCTCCGGTTTGGGCCAAGAGACCCAGTACTTC. This encodes CASSSGLGQETQYF. The chain carries TRBV11-2 and TRBJ2-5; no clear D gene. In germline, CDR1 is SGHAT, CDR2 FQNNGV. Between the trimmed V and J ends, which lost 4 bases and 1 base, there was a span of 10 bases. The CDR3 consists of 14 residues.

The genes are TRBV5-1 and TRBJ2-2; tentatively, D is TRBD1 (5 bases). V was clipped by 4 bases and J by 9 bases, with 16 bases between them. Germline values: CDR1 SGHRS, CDR2 YFSETQ. CDR3 length: 14 amino acids. CDR3 bases: TGCGCCAGCAGCACCGTCTCAGGGCCCCGGGAGCTGTTTTTT. This codes for CASSTVSGPRELFF.

The J gene is TRBJ1-2, the V gene TRBV5-1; D may be TRBD1 (6 bases). Trimming left V 0 bases short and J 4 bases short, with 16 bases between. CDR3 length: 16 amino acids. CDR1 is SGHRS, CDR2 YFSETQ, per germline. The CDR3 DNA is TGCGCCAGCAGCTTGGAAGCGGGAGACAGGAGCTATGGCTACACCTTC. Translating gives CASSLEAGDRSYGYTF. Full variable domain (rest looked up from reference TRBV5-1 and TRBJ1-2): KAGVTQTPRYLIKTRGQQVTLSCSPISGHRSVSWYQQTPGQGLQFLFEYFSETQRNKGNFPGRFSGRQFSNSRSEMNVSTLELGDSALYLCASSLEAGDRSYGYTFGSGTRLTVV.

This chain connects TRBV6-5 to TRBJ2-2, with D perhaps TRBD2 (5 bases). This CDR3 comprises 13 residues. The V end lost 7 bases, the J end lost 8 bases, and 14 bases lay between the germline ends. Germline V lookup: CDR1 MNHEY, CDR2 SVGAGI. The CDR3 loop is CASIALASGELFF. CDR3 coding DNA: TGTGCCAGCATCGCCCTAGCATCTGGGGAGCTGTTTTTT.

This sequence joins TRBV11-2 and TRBJ2-1; D unclear. Germline CDR1 is SGHAT and CDR2 is FQNNGV. The CDR3 covers 12 residues. The ends were cut back, 5 bases at V and 4 bases at J, with 6 bases in the middle. The CDR3 DNA reads TGTGCCAGCAGCCAATCGTACAATGAGCAGTTCTTC. This sequence encodes CASSQSYNEQFF.

Worth noting for this clone: Other DNA sequences in this sample translate to the same CDR3. V usage is TRBV9 and J usage is TRBJ2-7; D ambiguous. V was clipped by 0 bases and J by 1 base, with 8 bases between them. Germline values: CDR1 SGDLS, CDR2 YYNGEE. CDR3 length: 14 amino acids. The CDR3 spells CASSVVAGSYEQYF. DNA for the CDR3: TGTGCCAGCAGCGTAGTCGCAGGATCCTACGAGCAGTACTTC.

With regard to this clone: Since no conserved phenylalanine or tryptophan closes the CDR3, a read error is the likely cause. The DNA is left out, because the CDR3 cannot be placed on it with certainty; the CDR3 is given as TCRdb lists it. The genes are TRBV5-1 and TRBJ2-3; TRBD1 was called by the table and not checked on the DNA. Germline V lookup: CDR1 SGHRS, CDR2 YFSETQ. The CDR3 length is 9 residues, termini included. This CDR3 reads CASSLDRVG.

This chain connects TRBV7-2 to TRBJ1-4; D unclear. Germline assignment: CDR1 SGHTA and CDR2 FQGNSA. CDR3 length equals 13 residues. V lost 4 bases, J lost 5 bases, and 8 bases lay in between. CDR3 loop: CASSSRPNEKLFF. The CDR3 bases are TGTGCCAGCAGCTCGCGACCCAATGAAAAACTGTTTTTT.

The count of this clone is one. The chain uses TRBV7-2 and TRBJ1-1, with D possibly matching TRBD1 (5 bases). V was trimmed by 6 bases and J by 0 bases, leaving 8 bases between them. The V gene's germline CDR1 is SGHTA and CDR2 FQGNSA. There are 13 residues in the CDR3. CDR3 region: CASSRQLNTEAFF. As DNA, the CDR3 is TGTGCCAGCAGTAGACAGTTGAACACTGAAGCTTTCTTT.

The rearrangement uses TRBV30 and TRBJ2-5, with unresolved D. The CDR3 runs to 16 residues. Germline assignment: CDR1 GTSNPN and CDR2 SVGIG (reference sequence). Trimming shortened V by 3 bases and J by 0 bases, and 17 bases separated the two germline ends. The CDR3 bases are TGTGCCTGGAGACGGCGGCTCGTTACGTACCAAGAGACCCAGTACTTC. It yields the protein CAWRRRLVTYQETQYF.

This chain links TRBV28 with TRBJ1-1; a possible D gene is TRBD1 (5 bases). Trimming left V 3 bases short and J 2 bases short, with 10 bases between. In germline, CDR1 is MDHEN, CDR2 SYDVKM. The CDR3 contains 14 residues. CDR3 nucleotide sequence: TGTGCCAGCAGTTTTGTCAGGGTTAACACTGAAGCTTTCTTT. Translation: CASSFVRVNTEAFF.

The J gene is TRBJ1-2, the V gene TRBV7-9, with 9 positions matching TRBD1. CDR3 length: 14 amino acids. Germline V gives CDR1 SEHNR, CDR2 FQNEAQ (reference sequence). The V segment lost 5 bases and the J segment 3 bases; nucleotides outside the gene matches: 4. In DNA, the CDR3 is TGTGCCAGCAGCGCCCGGACAGGGGACTATGGCTACACCTTC. Protein sequence: CASSARTGDYGYTF.